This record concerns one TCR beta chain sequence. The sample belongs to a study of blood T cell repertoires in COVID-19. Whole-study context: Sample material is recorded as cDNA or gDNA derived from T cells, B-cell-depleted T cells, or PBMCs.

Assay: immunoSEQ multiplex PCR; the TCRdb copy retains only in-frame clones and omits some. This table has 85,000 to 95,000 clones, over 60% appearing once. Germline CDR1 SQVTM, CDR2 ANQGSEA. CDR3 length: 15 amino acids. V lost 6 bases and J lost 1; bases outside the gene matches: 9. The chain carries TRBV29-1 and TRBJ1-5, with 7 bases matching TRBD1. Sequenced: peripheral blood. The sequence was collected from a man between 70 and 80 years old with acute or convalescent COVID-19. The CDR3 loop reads CSVGEGQKSNQPQHF. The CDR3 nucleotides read TGCAGCGTCGGAGAGGGACAGAAGAGCAATCAGCCCCAGCATTTT. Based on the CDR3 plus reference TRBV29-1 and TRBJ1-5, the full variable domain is SAVISQKPSRDICQRGTSLTIQCQVDSQVTMMFWYRQQPGQSLTLIATANQGSEATYESGFVIDKFPISRPNLTFSTLTVSNMSPEDSSIYLCSVGEGQKSNQPQHFGDGTRLSIL.